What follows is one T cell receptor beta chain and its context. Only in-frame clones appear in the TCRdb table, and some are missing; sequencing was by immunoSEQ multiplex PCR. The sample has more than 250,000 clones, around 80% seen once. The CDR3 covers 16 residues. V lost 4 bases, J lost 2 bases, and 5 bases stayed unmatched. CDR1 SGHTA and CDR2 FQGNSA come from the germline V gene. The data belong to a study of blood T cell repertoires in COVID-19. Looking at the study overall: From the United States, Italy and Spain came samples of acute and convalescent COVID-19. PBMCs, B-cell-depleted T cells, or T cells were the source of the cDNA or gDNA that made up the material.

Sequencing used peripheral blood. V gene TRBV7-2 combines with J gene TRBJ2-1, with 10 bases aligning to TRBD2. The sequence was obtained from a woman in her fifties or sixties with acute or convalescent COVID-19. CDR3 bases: TGTGCCAGCAGCTCCATAGCGGGAGGTGCCTACAATGAGCAGTTCTTC. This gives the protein CASSSIAGGAYNEQFF.